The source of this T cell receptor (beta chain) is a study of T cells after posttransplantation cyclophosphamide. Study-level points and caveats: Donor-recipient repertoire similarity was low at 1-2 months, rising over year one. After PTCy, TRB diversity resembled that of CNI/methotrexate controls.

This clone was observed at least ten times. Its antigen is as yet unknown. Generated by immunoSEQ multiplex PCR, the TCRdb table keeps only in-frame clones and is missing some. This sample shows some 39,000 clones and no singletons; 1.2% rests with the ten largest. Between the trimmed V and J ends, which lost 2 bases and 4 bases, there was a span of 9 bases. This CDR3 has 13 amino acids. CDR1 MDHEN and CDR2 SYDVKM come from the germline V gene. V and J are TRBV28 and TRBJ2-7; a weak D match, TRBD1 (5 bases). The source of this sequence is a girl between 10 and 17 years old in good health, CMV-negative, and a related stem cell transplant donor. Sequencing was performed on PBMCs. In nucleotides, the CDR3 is TGTGCCAGCAGTTTACCAGGGTGGTACGAGCAGTACTTC. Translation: CASSLPGWYEQYF.